One and the same sample provided the 6 T cell receptor beta chains below, sequenced in a study of OX40 agonist ivuxolimab in advanced cancers. Method: immunoSEQ multiplex PCR; TCRdb's copy keeps in-frame clones and lacks some. The table records 50,000 to 60,000 clones, about 85% of them present only once. Sequencing used CD4+ or CD8+ T cells sorted from blood, obtained in a trial of the OX40 agonist ivuxolimab. All receptors come from an adult with an advanced solid tumor such as melanoma, head and neck, liver or kidney cancer.

CDR3 nucleotides: TGTGCCAGTAGCCGGGACAGGGGCAATGAGCAGTTCTTC. Its protein product is CASSRDRGNEQFF. This chain links TRBV19 with TRBJ2-1, with TRBD1 identical over 10 bases. The V and J ends lost 6 bases and 6 bases, in that order; junction bases with no gene match: 2. The CDR3 is 13 amino acids. Germline-derived CDR1 and CDR2 are LNHDA and SQIVND (reference sequence).

This sequence joins TRBV7-2 and TRBJ1-6; tentative D call: TRBD1 (5 bases). With 3 bases removed from V and 8 bases from J, the gap between germline ends came to 11 bases. Germline CDR1 and CDR2: SGHTA and FQGNSA. This CDR3 is 14 amino acids long. As DNA, the CDR3 is TGTGCCAGCAGCTTGGTCCAGGGAGATTCACCCCTCCACTTT. As protein: CASSLVQGDSPLHF.

In its sample, this clone was seen once. V and J are TRBV19 and TRBJ2-7, with 7 nucleotides matching TRBD1. V was pared by 4 bases and J by 7 bases, with 4 bases of the junction left unmatched. CDR1 and CDR2 (germline): LNHDA, SQIVND (reference sequence). This CDR3 has 12 amino acids. The CDR3 sequence is CASSTPGGEQYF. For the CDR3, the DNA is TGTGCCAGTAGTACCCCAGGGGGAGAGCAGTACTTC.

The chain carries TRBV27 and TRBJ2-7, with 10 bases that match TRBD2. CDR1 is MNHEY, CDR2 SMNVEV, per germline (reference sequence). With V trimmed by 6 bases and J by 4 bases, 12 bases remained unmatched. The CDR3 has 16 amino acids. This CDR3 reads CASRLRSGRASYEQYF. CDR3 DNA sequence: TGTGCCAGCAGACTGAGGAGCGGGAGGGCCTCTTACGAGCAGTACTTC.

This clone was seen once. The chain links TRBV7-2 to TRBJ1-5; D call uncertain. V was trimmed by 5 bases and J by 3 bases, leaving 17 bases between them. There are 16 residues in the CDR3. CDR1 and CDR2 from the germline V gene are SGHTA and FQGNSA. In DNA form, the CDR3 reads TGTGCCAGCAGCCCCCTTTTGTTGGGCCTCAATCAGCCCCAGCATTTT. Encoded protein: CASSPLLLGLNQPQHF. The variable domain in full, with the rest retrieved from reference TRBV7-2 and TRBJ1-5, is GAGVSQSPSNKVTEKGKDVELRCDPISGHTALYWYRQSLGQGLEFLIYFQGNSAPDKSGLPSDRFSAERTGGSVSTLTIQRTQQEDSAVYLCASSPLLLGLNQPQHFGDGTRLSIL.

The V and J genes are TRBV5-6 and TRBJ2-5; D is possibly TRBD1 or TRBD2 (6 bases each). Trimming took 3 bases from V and 2 from J, leaving 17 bases between them. Germline assignment: CDR1 SGHDT and CDR2 YYEEEE. The CDR3 is 16 amino acids. CDR3 DNA sequence: TGTGCCAGCAGCTCGGGGGCCATTTGGCGGCAAGAGACCCAGTACTTC. It is translated as CASSSGAIWRQETQYF.